Listed below are T cell receptor beta chains from one sample, sequenced in a study of molecular identifiers for immune sequencing clone quantification. TCRdb reprocessed the PCR reads via MiXCR and lists one record per CDR3 protein. The sample contains 62,000 or so distinct CDR3 sequences, over 15% of which appear only once. The sequencing sample was made of naive CD8+ T cells from blood, with Jurkat cell RNA spiked in. The receptor set was obtained from a human donor in good health. Some libraries in this study had Jurkat cell RNA spiked in. Both conserved end residues are trimmed from each CDR3. The D gene is left open where the match is weak.

length: 13
V: TRBV14
D: -
CDR3: ASSHPGHSNTEAF

length: 11
V: TRBV11-2
D: -
CDR3: ASSSIRNYGHT

length: 12
V: TRBV11-3
D: -
CDR3: ASSYTEGNSPLH

length: 11
V: TRBV14
D: -
CDR3: ASSPSLWGDLD

length: 11
V: TRBV7-9
D: -
CDR3: ASSPTHTYEQY

length: 13
V: TRBV27
D: -
CDR3: ASGQGGLPGDEQF

length: 12
V: TRBV9
D: TRBD1
CDR3: ASSGTGGVYEQY

length: 12
V: TRBV27
D: -
CDR3: ASSRGTANTEAF

length: 13
V: TRBV27
D: TRBD2
CDR3: ASSSLAGTSYEQY

length: 9
V: TRBV12-5
D: -
CDR3: ASGLTGELF

length: 12
V: TRBV28
D: -
CDR3: ASSLTLGTDTQY

length: 13
V: TRBV15
D: TRBD1
CDR3: ATSRRDRSYNEQF

length: 15
V: TRBV14
D: TRBD1
CDR3: ASSLVFPGGSQETQY

length: 13
V: TRBV28
D: -
CDR3: ASSFFDTRYTEAF

length: 14
V: TRBV3-1
D: TRBD2
CDR3: ASSQEGLAGQGEQY

length: 10
V: TRBV27
D: TRBD1
CDR3: ASSRTGNEQY

length: 9
V: TRBV20-1
D: -
CDR3: SARKLNEQF

length: 11
V: TRBV19
D: -
CDR3: ASSISAEEKLF

length: 13
V: TRBV7-9
D: -
CDR3: ASSPPGPDEDTQY

length: 12
V: TRBV25-1
D: TRBD1
CDR3: ASSAGQGAYEQF

length: 16
V: TRBV27
D: TRBD2
CDR3: ASSLLRSVGGPPDTQY

length: 10
V: TRBV7-6
D: -
CDR3: ASLRNTGELF

length: 14
V: TRBV7-9
D: TRBD2
CDR3: ASSSGTILGANVLT

length: 11
V: TRBV27
D: -
CDR3: ASREGLQETQY

length: 11
V: TRBV7-8
D: -
CDR3: ASSLQVQETQY

length: 12
V: TRBV9
D: TRBD1
CDR3: ASSPQGVLETQY

length: 14
V: TRBV6-2/TRBV6-3
D: -
CDR3: ASSYPPLGRTTEAF

length: 15
V: TRBV11-2
D: TRBD1
CDR3: ASSLRGTVFSYNEQF

length: 12
V: TRBV27
D: -
CDR3: ASSGLTSTDTQY

length: 13
V: TRBV13
D: TRBD1
CDR3: ASSRQGMADNEQF

length: 13
V: TRBV27
D: -
CDR3: ASSPLLAVVGEQF

length: 15
V: TRBV12-3/TRBV12-4
D: -
CDR3: ASSLLGARRYTDTQY

length: 16
V: TRBV28
D: TRBD2
CDR3: ASSSTSAGAPSTDTQY

length: 11
V: TRBV4-1
D: TRBD1
CDR3: ASSQEDREKLF

length: 11
V: TRBV25-1
D: -
CDR3: ASSEYGGTEAF

length: 13
V: TRBV7-8
D: -
CDR3: ASSLAGRGTYEQY